The present TCR beta chain was sequenced within a study of graft-versus-host responses after intestinal transplantation. Study context: Once they had received anti-thymocyte globulin induction, all recipients took tacrolimus and steroids for about three years.

The data were produced by immunoSEQ multiplex PCR, yet TCRdb's version contains in-frame clones alone and is incomplete. Of approximately 5,500 clones listed, roughly 28% are singletons. This clone was found a few times. Post-reaction sorting isolated proliferating CFSE-low CD3+CD4+ and CD3+CD8+ responders. The CDR3 is 10 amino acids. Per the germline V gene, CDR1 is SEHNR and CDR2 is FQNEAQ (reference sequence). Deletions cut 5 bases from V and 5 bases from J, with 3 bases between. This clonotype originated in a human patient who was an organ donor for intestinal transplantation. The V gene is TRBV7-9, the J gene TRBJ2-5, with D unresolved. Here the sequenced sample was alloreactive CD4+ T cells from a mixed lymphocyte reaction culture, taken before transplantation. Subset given: CFSE-low proliferating T cells sorted from roughly 6-day pre-transplant mixed lymphocyte reaction (GvH or HvG direction). CDR3 amino acids: CASSQETQYF. As DNA, the CDR3 is TGTGCCAGCAGCCAGGAGACCCAGTACTTC.